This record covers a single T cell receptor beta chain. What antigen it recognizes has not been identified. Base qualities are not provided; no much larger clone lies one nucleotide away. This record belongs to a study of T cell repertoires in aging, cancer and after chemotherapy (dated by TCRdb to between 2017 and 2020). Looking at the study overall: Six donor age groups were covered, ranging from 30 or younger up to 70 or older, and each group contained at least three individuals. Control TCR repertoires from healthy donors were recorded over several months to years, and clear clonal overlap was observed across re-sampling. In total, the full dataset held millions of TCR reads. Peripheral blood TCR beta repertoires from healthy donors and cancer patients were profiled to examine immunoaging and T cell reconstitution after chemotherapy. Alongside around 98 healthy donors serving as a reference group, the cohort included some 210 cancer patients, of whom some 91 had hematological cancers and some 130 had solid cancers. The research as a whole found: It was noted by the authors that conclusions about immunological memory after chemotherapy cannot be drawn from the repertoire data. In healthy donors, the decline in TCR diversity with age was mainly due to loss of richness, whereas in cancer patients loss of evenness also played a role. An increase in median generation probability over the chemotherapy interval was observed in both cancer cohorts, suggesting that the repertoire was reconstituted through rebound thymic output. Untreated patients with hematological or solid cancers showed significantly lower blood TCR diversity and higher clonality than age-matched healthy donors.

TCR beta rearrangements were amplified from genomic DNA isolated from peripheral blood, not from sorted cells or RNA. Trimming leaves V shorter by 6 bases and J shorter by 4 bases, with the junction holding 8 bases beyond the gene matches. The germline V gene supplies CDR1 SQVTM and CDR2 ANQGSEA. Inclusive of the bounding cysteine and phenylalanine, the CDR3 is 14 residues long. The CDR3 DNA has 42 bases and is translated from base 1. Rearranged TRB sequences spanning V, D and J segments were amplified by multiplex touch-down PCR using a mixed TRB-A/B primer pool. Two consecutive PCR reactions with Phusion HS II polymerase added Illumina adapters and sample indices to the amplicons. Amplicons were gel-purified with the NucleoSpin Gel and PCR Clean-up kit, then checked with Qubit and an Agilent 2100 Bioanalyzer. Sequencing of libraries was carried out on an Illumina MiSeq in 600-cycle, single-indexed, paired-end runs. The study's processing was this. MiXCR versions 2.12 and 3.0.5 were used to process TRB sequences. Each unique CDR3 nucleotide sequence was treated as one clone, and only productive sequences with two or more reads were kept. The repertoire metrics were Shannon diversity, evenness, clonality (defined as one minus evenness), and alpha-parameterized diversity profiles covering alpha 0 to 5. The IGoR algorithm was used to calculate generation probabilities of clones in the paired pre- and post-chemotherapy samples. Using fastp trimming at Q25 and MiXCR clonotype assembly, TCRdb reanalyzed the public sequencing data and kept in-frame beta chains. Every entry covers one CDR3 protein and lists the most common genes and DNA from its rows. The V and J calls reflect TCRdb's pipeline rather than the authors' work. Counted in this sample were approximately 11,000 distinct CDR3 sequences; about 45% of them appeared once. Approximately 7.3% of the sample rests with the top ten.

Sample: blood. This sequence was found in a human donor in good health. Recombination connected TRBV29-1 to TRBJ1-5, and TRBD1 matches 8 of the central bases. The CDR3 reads CSVIWDRTNQPQHF. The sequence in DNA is TGCAGCGTCATATGGGACAGGACTAATCAGCCCCAGCATTTT.